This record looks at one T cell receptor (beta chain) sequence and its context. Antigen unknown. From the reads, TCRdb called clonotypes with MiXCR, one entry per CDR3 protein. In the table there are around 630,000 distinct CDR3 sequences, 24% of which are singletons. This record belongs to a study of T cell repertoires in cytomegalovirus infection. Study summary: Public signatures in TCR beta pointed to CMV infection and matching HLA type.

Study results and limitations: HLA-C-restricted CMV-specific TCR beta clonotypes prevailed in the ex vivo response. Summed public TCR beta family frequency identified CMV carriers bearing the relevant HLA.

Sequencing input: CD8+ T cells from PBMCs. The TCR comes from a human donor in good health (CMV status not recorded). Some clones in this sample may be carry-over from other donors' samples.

The CDR3 DNA sequence: TGCAGTGCTAGAGGGGCTAGTCTGGACACCGGGGAGCTGTTTTTT. Its translation: CSARGASLDTGELFF. V is TRBV20-1 and J is TRBJ2-2; no clear D gene. The V and J ends lost 1 base and 3 bases respectively, with 12 bases between them. Germline values: CDR1 DFQATT, CDR2 SNEGSKA (reference sequence). The CDR3 length is 15 residues.